The clone carrying this T cell receptor beta chain was seen at least ten times. Antigen specificity is unknown. CDR1 MDHEN and CDR2 SYDVKM come from the germline V gene. Trimming at V came to 4 bases and at J to 5 bases, leaving 9 bases not matched to a gene. The CDR3 covers 15 residues. The sample belongs to a study of T-cell reconstitution after alpha-beta-depleted transplantation in children. The study, taken as a whole, reports: After one year, T-cell counts and TCRbeta diversity mostly came from new T cells. For some patients, TCRbeta diversity was high at day 60 because of recipient T cells and thymic progenitors that survived. Several hundred expanded graft clones reportedly were the source of alpha-beta T cells about two months after transplant.

For TCRbeta, the library was prepared with unique molecular identifiers. TCRdb re-derived calls from the PCR reads in MiXCR, one entry per CDR3 protein. The sample has about 78,000 distinct CDR3 sequences, 13% to 15% seen once. The sample here was PBMCs, mostly from graft donor cells, taken 180 days after TCRalphabeta/CD19-depleted stem cell transplant. The rearrangement uses TRBV28 and TRBJ2-3; TRBD2 agrees at 7 bases. This clonotype was sampled from a male patient under 10 years old who had a stem cell transplant for acute lymphoblastic leukemia, so the T cells may come from the graft donor. The CDR3 protein is CASSSLAPGGDTQYF. As DNA, the CDR3 is TGTGCCAGCAGTTCACTAGCGCCCGGGGGAGATACGCAGTATTTT. Full variable domain (outside the CDR3, taken from reference TRBV28 and TRBJ2-3): DVKVTQSSRYLVKRTGEKVFLECVQDMDHENMFWYRQDPGLGLRLIYFSYDVKMKEKGDIPEGYSVSREKKERFSLILESASTNQTSMYLCASSSLAPGGDTQYFGPGTRLTVL.